Below, one T cell receptor beta chain is given with its context. The data are from a study of blood T cell repertoires in COVID-19. Study in general: The samples span acute and convalescent COVID-19 from the United States, Italy and Spain. The cDNA or gDNA used as material had been derived from T cells, B-cell-depleted T cells, or PBMCs.

Under the authors' procedure: Estimated nucleated cell counts came from reference gene primer amplification. Using immunoSEQ multiplex PCR, the repertoire was profiled, and TCRdb retains in-frame clones only, with some absent. D and trimming come from the DNA, and the V and J calls and clone size come from that table. This table holds some 130,000 clones, 60% to 80% found once. Source material: peripheral blood. The source of this sequence is a man between 60 and 75 years old who had recovered from COVID-19.

The CDR3 sequence is CASSLWERGFTGEQFF. The CDR3 coding sequence is TGTGCCAGCAGTTTATGGGAGCGGGGGTTTACCGGGGAGCAGTTCTTC. V usage is TRBV28 and J usage is TRBJ2-1, with 8 bases aligning to TRBD2. The germline CDR1 and CDR2 sequences are MDHEN and SYDVKM. CDR3 length equals 16 residues. The junction had 11 bases not matched to a gene; V was cut back by 0 bases and J by 10 bases.